The sequence of this T cell receptor beta chain was determined in a study of control samples from healthy donors and cancer patients. CDR1 and CDR2 (germline): GTSNPN, SVGIG (reference sequence). Deletions cut 0 bases from V and 3 bases from J, with 15 bases between. The CDR3 consists of 15 residues. Sequencing used immunoSEQ multiplex PCR; TCRdb keeps in-frame clones, though not all of them. The sample includes 100,000 to 120,000 clones, 85% to 90% of them seen just once. J is TRBJ2-7 and V is TRBV30; the D gene is possibly TRBD2 (7 bases). Sequenced input: PBMCs. The receptor comes from a woman aged 60-75 years with lung cancer. CDR3 region: CAWSVGTGGYYEQYF. The CDR3 DNA sequence: TGTGCCTGGAGTGTAGGGACGGGGGGCTACTACGAGCAGTACTTC.